The 15 T cell receptor beta chains presented below share a single source sample, sequenced in a study of PD-L1 blockade in urothelial cancer. This table comes from immunoSEQ multiplex PCR, and its TCRdb copy is limited to in-frame clones, with some not included. The sample has about 74,000 clones, around 84% seen once. The sequenced sample was PBMCs, obtained around atezolizumab (anti-PD-L1) treatment. The source is a man aged 70 or older with urothelial cancer.

This rearrangement joins TRBV2 to TRBJ2-5; D unclear. The CDR3 runs 13 residues. Germline V lookup: CDR1 SNHLY, CDR2 FYNNEI. Trimming removed 4 bases at V and 4 bases at J, with 10 bases between. The CDR3 DNA reads as TGTGCCAGCAGTGGTTGGGCCCCAGAGACCCAGTACTTC. This codes for CASSGWAPETQYF. Looking up the rest from reference TRBV2 and TRBJ2-5 gives the full variable domain: EPEVTQTPSHQVTQMGQEVILRCVPISNHLYFYWYRQILGQKVEFLVSFYNNEISEKSEIFDDQFSVERPDGSNFTLKIRSTKLEDSAMYFCASSGWAPETQYFGPGTRLLVL.

J is TRBJ2-7 and V is TRBV5-4; 7 bases are a match to TRBD1. The V and J ends lost 5 bases and 5 bases, in that order; junction bases with no gene match: 7. CDR3 length: 13 residues. CDR1 is SGHNT and CDR2 is YYREEE in the germline V gene (reference sequence). DNA of the CDR3: TGTGCCAGCAGAGCGGCAGGGGGTAACGAGCAGTACTTC. Protein: CASRAAGGNEQYF.

This chain joins TRBV29-1 and TRBJ2-7; TRBD2 matches 11 bases. The length of the CDR3 is 15 residues. In germline, CDR1 is SQVTM, CDR2 ANQGSEA. Trimming at V came to 5 bases and at J to 4 bases, leaving 10 bases not matched to a gene. CDR3 sequence (DNA): TGCAGCGTTCTTTTTCCGGGACTAGCGGAATACGAGCAGTACTTC. Amino acid sequence: CSVLFPGLAEYEQYF.

The gene calls are TRBV5-4 and TRBJ2-1; TRBD2 aligns across 7 bases. This CDR3 is built from 14 residues. Trimming cost V 4 bases and J 7 bases; bases outside gene matches: 8. Germline values: CDR1 SGHNT, CDR2 YYREEE (reference sequence). This CDR3 is CASSPSGTGNEQFF. The DNA for the CDR3 is TGTGCCAGCAGCCCCAGCGGGACCGGTAATGAGCAGTTCTTC.

The rearrangement joins TRBV11-2 to TRBJ2-5, with D possibly matching TRBD1 (6 bases). The CDR3 spans 13 residues. Germline lookup yields CDR1 SGHAT and CDR2 FQNNGV. V lost 1 base and J 3 bases, leaving 6 bases between the germline ends. CDR3 in amino acids: CASSLGTEETQYF. The CDR3 DNA is TGTGCCAGCAGCTTAGGGACAGAAGAGACCCAGTACTTC.

This chain joins TRBV9 and TRBJ2-6, with TRBD1 matching 9 bases. Germline loops: CDR1 SGDLS, CDR2 YYNGEE. This CDR3 contains 18 residues. V trimming: 3 bases; J trimming: 0 bases; junction bases outside the gene matches: 7. The CDR3 reads CASSGGTGSNSGANVLTF. The CDR3 DNA is TGTGCCAGCAGCGGAGGGACAGGGTCAAACTCTGGGGCCAACGTCCTGACTTTC.

This sequence joins TRBV6-1 and TRBJ2-1, with unresolved D. V lost 6 bases, J lost 16 bases, and 16 bases lay in between. This CDR3 contains 11 residues. Germline values: CDR1 MNHNS, CDR2 SASEGT. The CDR3 spells CASSASIEKFF. The CDR3 nucleotides read TGTGCCAGCAGCGCGTCGATAGAGAAATTCTTC.

This chain connects TRBV9 to TRBJ2-3; 7 bases match TRBD1. The CDR3 extends over 17 amino acids. V was clipped by 0 bases and J by 3 bases; unmatched bases: 10. Germline CDR1 reads SGDLS; CDR2 reads YYNGEE. As DNA, the CDR3 is TGTGCCAGCAGCGTAGGGACAGGATACCGAGCAACAGATACGCAGTATTTT. Its protein product is CASSVGTGYRATDTQYF.

The rearrangement uses TRBV7-9 and TRBJ2-3, with 15 bases aligning to TRBD2. Looked up from germline, CDR1 is SEHNR and CDR2 is FQNEAQ (reference sequence). The CDR3 is made up of 17 amino acids. V lost 5 bases and J lost 6; bases outside the gene matches: 9. CDR3 region: CASSTPPGTSGRDTQYF. The CDR3 DNA reads TGTGCCAGCAGCACCCCACCGGGGACTAGCGGGAGGGATACGCAGTATTTT.

The chain links TRBV15 to TRBJ2-1; D uncertain. This CDR3 is built from 15 residues. The germline gives CDR1 LNHNV, CDR2 YYDKDF (reference sequence). Between the trimmed V and J ends, which lost 7 bases and 3 bases, there was a span of 16 bases. Here the CDR3 reads CATTKTPLGYNEQFF. The CDR3 nucleotides are TGTGCCACCACAAAAACTCCCCTAGGCTACAATGAGCAGTTCTTC. Based on the CDR3 plus reference TRBV15 and TRBJ2-1, the full variable domain is DAMVIQNPRYQVTQFGKPVTLSCSQTLNHNVMYWYQQKSSQAPKLLFHYYDKDFNNEADTPDNFQSRRPNTSFCFLDIRSPGLGDTAMYLCATTKTPLGYNEQFFGPGTRLTVL.

This chain joins TRBV18 and TRBJ2-5; D possibly corresponds to TRBD1 (6 bases). Germline V gives CDR1 KGHSH, CDR2 LQKENI. V was trimmed by 4 bases and J by 7 bases, leaving 19 bases between them. CDR3 length equals 15 residues. The CDR3 region is CASSRPGQGIATQYF. The CDR3 DNA reads TGTGCCAGCTCACGGCCGGGACAAGGAATCGCGACCCAGTACTTC.

The rearrangement uses TRBV18 and TRBJ2-7, with TRBD1 identical over 7 bases. The CDR3 length is 14 residues. V shed 3 bases and J 5 bases; nucleotides not matched to a gene: 7. Per germline, CDR1 KGHSH and CDR2 LQKENI. Here the CDR3 DNA reads TGTGCCAGCTCACCCCAGGGACAGTTCCACGAGCAGTACTTC. Encoded protein: CASSPQGQFHEQYF.

The chain is built from TRBV10-2 and TRBJ2-4; maybe TRBD2 (5 bases). Trimming cost V 5 bases and J 6 bases, with 8 bases left between them. From germline, CDR1 is WSHSY and CDR2 SAAADI. The CDR3 contains 12 residues. CDR3 in DNA: TGCGCCAGCAGTCAGGACTCAAACATTCAGTACTTC. Its protein product is CASSQDSNIQYF.

The V gene is TRBV9, the J gene TRBJ2-1; TRBD1 agrees at 10 bases. The germline V gene has CDR1 SGDLS and CDR2 YYNGEE. This CDR3 is built from 15 residues. The J segment lost 3 bases and the V segment lost 2 bases, leaving 2 bases of the junction unmatched. CDR3 region: CASSVGQGGYNEQFF. CDR3 bases: TGTGCCAGCAGCGTCGGACAGGGGGGCTACAATGAGCAGTTCTTC.

The CDR3 DNA reads TGCGCCAGCAGCCAAGAGGGGACTAGCGGGAGCCCAGATACGCAGTATTTT. Protein product: CASSQEGTSGSPDTQYF. The gene calls are TRBV4-1 and TRBJ2-3; TRBD2 matches 14 bases. The germline V gene encodes CDR1 MGHRA and CDR2 YSYEKL. CDR3 length: 17 amino acids. The V gene end was trimmed by 0 bases and the J gene end by 4 bases; junction bases not matched to a gene: 3.